This TCR beta chain was identified in a study of OX40 agonist ivuxolimab in advanced cancers. TCRdb keeps only in-frame clones here, not all; method: immunoSEQ multiplex PCR. The sample includes 80,000 to 130,000 clones, less than 95% seen only once; the top ten take about 0.31%. Germline CDR1 reads LNHDA; CDR2 reads SQIVND (reference sequence). The CDR3 covers 18 residues. After removal of 5 bases from V and 7 bases from J, the junction contained 17 bases not matched to a gene. Here the sequenced sample was CD4+ or CD8+ T cells sorted from blood, taken in a trial of the OX40 agonist ivuxolimab. The TCR comes from an adult with an advanced solid tumor such as melanoma, head and neck, liver or kidney cancer. V and J are TRBV19 and TRBJ2-3; TRBD2 aligns across 11 bases. DNA of the CDR3: TGTGCCAGTAGTCCTTTCTCTTCACTAGCGGGAGATGGTAATACGCAGTATTTT. Translated: CASSPFSSLAGDGNTQYF.